The 25 T cell receptor beta chains listed next were all sequenced from one sample in a study of blood T cell repertoires in COVID-19. Here immunoSEQ multiplex PCR was the method, and the copy in TCRdb shows in-frame clones only, minus some. The sample has about 180,000 clones, about 86% seen once. The sequencing input was peripheral blood. The receptors here all came from a man in his fifties with active or convalescent COVID-19.

V is TRBV19 and J is TRBJ1-4, with TRBD1 identical over 7 bases. Trimming cost V 8 bases and J 6 bases; bases outside gene matches: 6. Per germline, CDR1 LNHDA and CDR2 SQIVND (reference sequence). There are 13 residues in the CDR3. CDR3 nucleotide sequence: TGTGCCAGTCTTCAGGGGGAGGATGAAAAACTGTTTTTT. It is translated as CASLQGEDEKLFF. The whole variable domain, remainder taken from reference TRBV19 and TRBJ1-4, is DGGITQSPKYLFRKEGQNVTLSCEQNLNHDAMYWYRQDPGQGLRLIYYSQIVNDFQKGDIAEGYSVSREKKESFPLTVTSAQKNPTAFYLCASLQGEDEKLFFGSGTQLSVL.

V is TRBV18 and J is TRBJ2-5; D ambiguous. V shed 3 bases and J shed 2 bases, with 4 bases lying between them. Per the germline V gene, CDR1 is KGHSH and CDR2 is LQKENI. The CDR3 is made up of 12 amino acids. CDR3 region: CASSPPQETQYF. The CDR3 nucleotides read TGTGCCAGCTCACCCCCACAAGAGACCCAGTACTTC. Complete variable domain (other parts from reference TRBV18 and TRBJ2-5): NAGVMQNPRHLVRRRGQEARLRCSPMKGHSHVYWYRQLPEEGLKFMVYLQKENIIDESGMPKERFSAEFPKEGPSILRIQQVVRGDSAAYFCASSPPQETQYFGPGTRLLVL.

The chain uses TRBV4-3 and TRBJ2-3; 16 nucleotides agree with TRBD2. The germline CDR1 and CDR2 sequences are LGHNA and YSLEER. With 0 bases clipped from V and 0 bases from J, the junction kept 6 bases outside the gene matches. The CDR3 is made up of 20 amino acids. This CDR3 is CASSQDRGTSGGASTDTQYF. The CDR3 DNA reads as TGCGCCAGCAGCCAAGATCGTGGGACTAGCGGGGGGGCGAGCACAGATACGCAGTATTTT.

The gene calls are TRBV24-1 and TRBJ2-7; 8 bases are a match to TRBD2. Looked up from germline, CDR1 is KGHDR and CDR2 is SFDVKD. V gave up 2 bases and J gave up 0 bases; unmatched junction bases: 5. This CDR3 region has 16 residues. The CDR3, as DNA: TGTGCCACCAGTGATTCCGGGGGGGACCACTCCTACGAGCAGTACTTC. Encoded protein: CATSDSGGDHSYEQYF.

This rearrangement joins TRBV7-9 to TRBJ1-3, with 7 bases matching TRBD1. The germline V gene has CDR1 SEHNR and CDR2 FQNEAQ (reference sequence). The CDR3 consists of 17 residues. V lost 5 bases and J lost 0; bases outside the gene matches: 10. The CDR3 DNA follows: TGTGCCAGCAGCAATACAGGGGCGATGATCTCTGGAAACACCATATATTTT. It encodes CASSNTGAMISGNTIYF.

V gene TRBV3-1 (or the pseudogene TRBV3-2) combines with J gene TRBJ1-3; TRBD1 agrees at 8 bases. With V trimmed by 4 bases and J by 7 bases, 18 bases remained unmatched. This CDR3 contains 18 residues. Germline-derived CDR1 and CDR2 are LGHDT and YNNKEL (reference sequence). This CDR3 is CASSLDPHLQGVRNTIYF. The CDR3 DNA follows: TGTGCCAGCAGCCTCGACCCGCACCTACAGGGGGTTAGGAACACCATATATTTT.

V and J are TRBV20-1 and TRBJ2-1, with D hard to call. Germline loops: CDR1 DFQATT, CDR2 SNEGSKA (reference sequence). V was trimmed by 6 bases and J by 7 bases, leaving 7 bases between them. The CDR3 sequence is 10 residues long. This CDR3 reads CSALENEQFF. The CDR3 nucleotides read TGCAGTGCCTTAGAGAATGAGCAGTTCTTC.

DNA for the CDR3: TGTGCCAGCAGGACAGGGTCCCACTATGGCTACACCTTC. It translates to CASRTGSHYGYTF. This rearrangement joins TRBV6-5 to TRBJ1-2; 7 positions agree with TRBD1. Per germline, CDR1 MNHEY and CDR2 SVGAGI. J gave up 3 bases and V 6 bases, and 4 bases lay outside the gene matches. This CDR3 contains 13 residues.

CDR3 residues: CASSWGGPGNTIYF. The CDR3 nucleotides are TGTGCCAGCAGTTGGGGGGGGCCTGGAAACACCATATATTTT. The rearrangement links TRBV6-5 to TRBJ1-3; possible D gene TRBD1, 6 bases. The CDR3 is made up of 14 amino acids. Looked up from germline, CDR1 is MNHEY and CDR2 is SVGAGI. V lost 4 bases, J lost 2 bases, and 9 bases lay in between.

The chain is built from TRBV19 and TRBJ2-2; 10 positions match TRBD1. The V gene end was trimmed by 6 bases and the J gene end by 3 bases; junction bases not matched to a gene: 4. The CDR3 sequence is 15 residues long. Germline CDR1 reads LNHDA; CDR2 reads SQIVND (reference sequence). The CDR3 loop reads CASRRQGADTGELFF. As DNA, the CDR3 is TGTGCCAGTAGGAGACAGGGGGCGGACACCGGGGAGCTGTTTTTT.

This clone was counted between two and nine times. V is TRBV9 and J is TRBJ1-3, with 9 bases identical to TRBD1. V was clipped by 4 bases and J by 0 bases; unmatched bases: 5. The CDR3 extends over 16 amino acids. Per the germline V gene, CDR1 is SGDLS and CDR2 is YYNGEE. CDR3 in amino acids: CASSTTGGSSGNTIYF. The CDR3 nucleotides are TGTGCCAGCAGCACCACAGGGGGCTCCTCTGGAAACACCATATATTTT.

In this sample, this clone turned up a few times. V usage is TRBV18 and J usage is TRBJ1-2, with a possible D match to TRBD1 (5 bases). The CDR3 covers 14 residues. V dropped 0 bases and J dropped 7 bases, with 12 bases sitting between them. Germline V gene data show CDR1 as KGHSH and CDR2 as LQKENI. CDR3 loop: CASSPPDGTGGYTF. CDR3 bases: TGTGCCAGCTCACCACCGGACGGGACTGGTGGCTACACCTTC. The full variable domain, its missing parts supplied by reference TRBV18 and TRBJ1-2, is NAGVMQNPRHLVRRRGQEARLRCSPMKGHSHVYWYRQLPEEGLKFMVYLQKENIIDESGMPKERFSAEFPKEGPSILRIQQVVRGDSAAYFCASSPPDGTGGYTFGSGTRLTVV.

The chain links TRBV18 to TRBJ1-1; D remains unclear. The CDR3 consists of 12 residues. The germline V and J ends were trimmed by 3 bases and 3 bases, with 5 bases remaining between them. The germline gives CDR1 KGHSH, CDR2 LQKENI. This CDR3 is CASSPGYTEAFF. CDR3 DNA sequence: TGTGCCAGCTCACCTGGCTACACTGAAGCTTTCTTT.

The gene calls are TRBV15 and TRBJ1-5; D might be TRBD1 (5 bases). CDR3 length equals 14 residues. V lost 0 bases, J lost 5 bases, and 8 bases lay in between. Germline assignment: CDR1 LNHNV and CDR2 YYDKDF (reference sequence). The CDR3 nucleotides read TGTGCCACCAGCAGAGATCAGGGTGATCAGCCCCAGCATTTT. Residues: CATSRDQGDQPQHF.

The chain uses TRBV24-1 and TRBJ2-3; 9 bases fit TRBD1. This CDR3 has 15 residues. V shed 4 bases, J shed 1 base, and the junction held 2 bases outside the gene matches. Germline V gene lookup returns CDR1 KGHDR and CDR2 SFDVKD. The CDR3 loop is CATSDRDRGTDTQYF. The DNA of the CDR3 is TGTGCCACCAGTGACCGGGACAGGGGCACAGATACGCAGTATTTT.

The chain joins TRBV6-5 to TRBJ1-2; a weak D match, TRBD1 (6 bases). The CDR3 sequence is 14 residues long. Germline lookup yields CDR1 MNHEY and CDR2 SVGAGI. V was cut by 5 bases and J by 3 bases, with 13 bases left in between. The CDR3 nucleotides are TGTGCCAGCAGTAGGGACACAAGCGACTATGGCTACACCTTC. Protein: CASSRDTSDYGYTF.

The genes are TRBV30 and TRBJ1-3; 10 positions agree with TRBD1. The CDR3 contains 16 residues. Germline-derived CDR1 and CDR2 are GTSNPN and SVGIG (reference sequence). V was clipped by 0 bases and J by 1 base; unmatched bases: 3. CDR3 residues: CAWSVWGQGSGNTIYF. The CDR3 coding sequence is TGTGCCTGGAGTGTATGGGGACAGGGGTCTGGAAACACCATATATTTT.

DNA of the CDR3: TGCAGCTCCCGACAGTCTAGCACAGATACGCAGTATTTT. This sequence encodes CSSRQSSTDTQYF. The chain is built from TRBV29-1 and TRBJ2-3; tentative D call: TRBD1 (5 bases). CDR1 is SQVTM and CDR2 is ANQGSEA in the germline V gene. The V gene lost 8 bases and the J gene lost 0 bases, with 12 bases spanning the gap. The CDR3 loop spans 13 amino acids.

This clone came up many times. In DNA form, the CDR3 reads TGTGCCACCTCACTAGCGGATAGCACAGATACGCAGTATTTT. It translates to CATSLADSTDTQYF. This chain joins TRBV2 and TRBJ2-3, with 8 bases aligning to TRBD2. The CDR3 loop spans 14 amino acids. The V gene end was trimmed by 10 bases and the J gene end by 0 bases; junction bases not matched to a gene: 6. Germline V gene sequence: CDR1 SNHLY, CDR2 FYNNEI.

V and J are TRBV5-1 and TRBJ2-7; D might be TRBD2 (6 bases). V lost 4 bases to trimming and J lost 3 bases, with 14 bases between them. Looked up from germline, CDR1 is SGHRS and CDR2 is YFSETQ. This CDR3 comprises 14 residues. CDR3 region: CASSPGGGGYEQYF. The CDR3 region has the DNA TGCGCCAGCAGCCCGGGTGGGGGAGGCTACGAGCAGTACTTC.

This clone came up once. The CDR3 sequence is CASSLNGRDRAGEQYF. CDR3 in DNA: TGTGCCAGCAGTTTAAATGGAAGGGACAGGGCAGGCGAGCAGTACTTC. The chain has TRBV27 and TRBJ2-7; 9 bases are a match to TRBD1. The V gene's germline CDR1 is MNHEY and CDR2 SMNVEV (reference sequence). There are 16 residues in the CDR3. V lost 2 bases to trimming and J lost 6 bases; unmatched junction nucleotides: 11.

The CDR3 protein is CARSPEDRQKMGSNQPQHF. DNA for the CDR3: TGTGCCAGAAGCCCGGAGGACAGGCAAAAAATGGGTAGCAATCAGCCCCAGCATTTT. The rearrangement joins TRBV5-3 to TRBJ1-5; 7 bases line up with TRBD1. TRBV5-3 is an open reading frame, and its role is uncertain. The CDR3 is made up of 19 amino acids. Trimming removed 4 bases from V and 0 bases from J; junction bases left unmatched: 16.

The gene calls are TRBV12-3 or TRBV12-4 and TRBJ2-7; D possibly corresponds to TRBD1 (5 bases). V was trimmed by 8 bases and J by 4 bases, leaving 12 bases between them. The CDR3 has 12 residues. The CDR3 is CASSFRVYEQYF. Here the CDR3 DNA reads TGTGCCAGCTCCTTCAGGGTTTACGAGCAGTACTTC.

This chain joins TRBV24-1 and TRBJ2-3, with 10 positions matching TRBD2. V shed 2 bases and J 4 bases; nucleotides not matched to a gene: 5. There are 16 residues in the CDR3. Germline CDR1 and CDR2: KGHDR and SFDVKD. As DNA, the CDR3 is TGTGCCACCAGTGATTCAGCGGGAGGGGTCCCAGATACGCAGTATTTT. It translates to CATSDSAGGVPDTQYF.

The DNA for the CDR3 is TGTGCCAGTAGTGCTGGGCTAGCGGGAGCATCCTACAATGAGCAGTTCTTC. Translating it yields CASSAGLAGASYNEQFF. The J gene is TRBJ2-1, the V gene TRBV19; 10 bases are a match to TRBD2. This CDR3 is built from 17 residues. CDR1 is LNHDA and CDR2 is SQIVND in the germline V gene (reference sequence). With 5 bases clipped from V and 1 base from J, the junction kept 8 bases outside the gene matches.